Reported below is one T cell receptor (beta chain). The data stem from a study of blood T cell repertoires in COVID-19. Study-level information: Acute-phase and convalescent COVID-19 samples originated in the United States, Italy and Spain. Sample material is recorded as cDNA or gDNA derived from T cells, B-cell-depleted T cells, or PBMCs.

Libraries were prepared by immunoSEQ multiplex PCR; TCRdb keeps only in-frame clonotypes and omits some of them. The repertoire consists of roughly 310,000 clones, with roughly 88% occurring once and the leading ten covering 4%. This CDR3 contains 15 residues. Trimming removed 2 bases from V and 7 bases from J; junction bases left unmatched: 6. CDR1 and CDR2 (germline): SEHNR, FQNEAQ (reference sequence). The source of this sequence is a woman aged 45-65 years with active or convalescent COVID-19. Sequenced input: peripheral blood. J is TRBJ2-1 and V is TRBV7-9; 9 nucleotides agree with TRBD2. This CDR3 reads CASSLTSGGYNEQFF. CDR3 DNA sequence: TGTGCCAGCAGCTTAACGAGCGGGGGGTATAATGAGCAGTTCTTC. The full variable domain, in which reference TRBV7-9 and TRBJ2-1 provide the parts outside the CDR3, is DTGVSQNPRHKITKRGQNVTFRCDPISEHNRLYWYRQTLGQGPEFLTYFQNEAQLEKSRLLSDRFSAERPKGSFSTLEIQRTEQGDSAMYLCASSLTSGGYNEQFFGPGTRLTVL.